This T cell receptor (beta chain) stems from a study of blood T cell repertoires in COVID-19 (TCRdb year 2020). With respect to the entire study: Samples from collaborators originated in the United States, Italy and Spain and spanned both the acute and convalescent phases of COVID-19. Deeply sampled blood TCRbeta repertoires from subjects exposed to, actively infected with, or recovered from COVID-19 were included in the dataset. The prospective study material was composed of cDNA or gDNA derived from T cells, B-cell-depleted T cells, or PBMCs. Where available, HLA class I and class II types were taken from metadata supplied by the sample provider and were not determined by assay-based typing. A de-identified subject ID, COVID-19 status, age in years and sex were almost always included in the sample metadata. The repertoires were made available in a free public database intended to serve as a resource for research on the immune response to SARS-CoV-2. Samples were obtained from the ongoing ImmuneRACE study (first 160 participants) and from over 1,000 subjects provided by 6 global collaborators.

At one collaborating source in Seattle, patients were enrolled during active infection and were followed longitudinally through the course of disease. Each collaborating institution followed its own protocols to collect whole blood in K2EDTA tubes. For TCRbeta analysis, collaborators shipped samples as frozen whole blood, isolated PBMCs, or DNA extracted from either of those sample types. CDR1 KGHSY and CDR2 FQNENV were looked up in the germline V gene. Trimming removed 3 bases from V and 5 bases from J, leaving 5 bases between the germline ends. The CDR3 goes from the cysteine to the phenylalanine over 12 residues. CDR3 DNA is the only sequence kept; it has 36 bases, read in frame from the first base. The immunoSEQ Assay, a bias-controlled multiplex PCR, was used to amplify TCRbeta CDR3 regions from genomic DNA. The original methods were these. Within the assay, amplification of reference gene primers was used to estimate how many nucleated cells each sample contained. To quantify the absolute abundance of each unique TCRbeta CDR3 rearrangement, sequence reads were collapsed and filtered. For each sample, productive Simpson clonality was calculated as the square root of Simpson's diversity index over productive rearrangements. TCRdb holds this immuneACCESS table with in-frame rearrangements only. Some clones are missing; in checked studies, unresolved V genes explain under half, and the rest has no known cause. That table is the source of V, J and clone size, and D and trimming were worked out from the DNA. This sample lists 230,000 or so clones; nearly 90% were detected once. About 2.1% of the sample lies in the top ten.

Comments on this clone: The target of this receptor is not known. No quality values exist for individual bases; no much larger clone is one base distant.

Here is what the overall study found, with its caveats: Clinical and demographic metadata were provided uncurated, with the amount varying by source and participant.

The sequence derives from a woman aged 55-70 years with COVID-19, enrolled during active disease. The V gene is TRBV16 and the J gene is TRBJ2-4, and perhaps TRBD2 as D gene, on 5 matching bases. Sequenced material: peripheral blood. The DNA sequence is given as TGTGCCAGCAGCCACGGGGAAAACATTCAGTACTTC. Its protein product is CASSHGENIQYF.